These 4 T cell receptor beta chains were sequenced from one sample in a study of shared clonotypes between healthy human individuals. Sequencing used immunoSEQ multiplex PCR; TCRdb keeps in-frame clones, though not all of them. The table lists around 990,000 clones, roughly 80% of them singletons, with 0.89% in the top ten. The sequencing input was memory CD4+ T cells from PBMCs. Subset specified: CD45RA-negative fraction. The origin of the receptors is a man in his late teens or twenties in good health. Some clones in this sample may be carry-over from other donors' samples.

V usage is TRBV5-4 and J usage is TRBJ2-3, with 8 bases identical to TRBD2. V dropped 4 bases and J dropped 12; count of bases not matched to a gene: 7. Germline CDR1 is SGHNT and CDR2 is YYREEE (reference sequence). The CDR3 totals 12 residues. In DNA form, the CDR3 reads TGTGCCAGCAGCGCCGGGACTAGTCTTCAGTATTTT. Encoded protein: CASSAGTSLQYF.

The chain couples TRBV11-2 to TRBJ2-5, with no clear D. Trimming took off 5 bases at V and 5 bases at J, with 15 bases between the two ends. CDR1 and CDR2 from the germline V gene are SGHAT and FQNNGV. The CDR3 totals 14 residues. CDR3 sequence: CASSVDLILETQYF. For the CDR3, the DNA is TGTGCCAGCAGCGTGGACCTTATCTTGGAGACCCAGTACTTC.

The chain couples TRBV28 to TRBJ2-4, with TRBD2 identical over 8 bases. The germline CDR1 and CDR2 sequences are MDHEN and SYDVKM. CDR3 length: 15 amino acids. Trimming took 7 bases from V and 6 from J; bases not matched to a gene: 11. The CDR3, as DNA: TGTGCCAGCATCCCCAGCGGGAGCCAGTTAAACATTCAGTACTTC. Residues: CASIPSGSQLNIQYF.

The chain recombines TRBV7-8 with TRBJ2-1; 8 nucleotides align to TRBD2. J gave up 0 bases and V 7 bases, and 5 bases lay outside the gene matches. The CDR3 has 15 residues. Germline V CDR1 and CDR2: SGHVS, FQNEAQ. The CDR3 loop reads CASTGGARSYNEQFF. CDR3 nucleotide sequence: TGTGCCAGCACCGGGGGGGCCCGCTCCTACAATGAGCAGTTCTTC.